This TCR beta chain was sequenced during a study of cytotoxic CD8 clonotypes in ibrutinib-treated CLL. Across the study: The subjects consisted of 11 to 12 relapsed/refractory and some 15 treatment-naive individuals, with fewer than 18 IGHV unmutated. Study-level results: Before falling back toward baseline at progression, clonality had risen at the time of ibrutinib response. Contraction or stability on treatment was seen for public clonotypes, which were uncommon.

A note on this clone: The antigen is unknown.

Targeted sequencing depth ranged from 1 in 200,000 to 1 in 1 million T cells. Profiling relied on immunoSEQ multiplex PCR, and the TCRdb table lists in-frame clones only, not all of them. Here the sample spans around 140,000 clones, around 84% being singletons. CDR3 length: 10 residues. Trimming removed 7 bases at V and 9 bases at J, with 11 bases between. Germline V lookup: CDR1 SQVTM, CDR2 ANQGSEA. This chain joins TRBV29-1 and TRBJ2-3, with D perhaps matching TRBD2 (6 bases). Sample: PBMCs, taken after 36 months of ibrutinib treatment. The sequence was obtained from a human donor with chronic lymphocytic leukemia. CDR3 in amino acids: CSARRDTQYF. In nucleotides, the CDR3 is TGCAGCGCCCGGCGGGACACGCAGTATTTT.